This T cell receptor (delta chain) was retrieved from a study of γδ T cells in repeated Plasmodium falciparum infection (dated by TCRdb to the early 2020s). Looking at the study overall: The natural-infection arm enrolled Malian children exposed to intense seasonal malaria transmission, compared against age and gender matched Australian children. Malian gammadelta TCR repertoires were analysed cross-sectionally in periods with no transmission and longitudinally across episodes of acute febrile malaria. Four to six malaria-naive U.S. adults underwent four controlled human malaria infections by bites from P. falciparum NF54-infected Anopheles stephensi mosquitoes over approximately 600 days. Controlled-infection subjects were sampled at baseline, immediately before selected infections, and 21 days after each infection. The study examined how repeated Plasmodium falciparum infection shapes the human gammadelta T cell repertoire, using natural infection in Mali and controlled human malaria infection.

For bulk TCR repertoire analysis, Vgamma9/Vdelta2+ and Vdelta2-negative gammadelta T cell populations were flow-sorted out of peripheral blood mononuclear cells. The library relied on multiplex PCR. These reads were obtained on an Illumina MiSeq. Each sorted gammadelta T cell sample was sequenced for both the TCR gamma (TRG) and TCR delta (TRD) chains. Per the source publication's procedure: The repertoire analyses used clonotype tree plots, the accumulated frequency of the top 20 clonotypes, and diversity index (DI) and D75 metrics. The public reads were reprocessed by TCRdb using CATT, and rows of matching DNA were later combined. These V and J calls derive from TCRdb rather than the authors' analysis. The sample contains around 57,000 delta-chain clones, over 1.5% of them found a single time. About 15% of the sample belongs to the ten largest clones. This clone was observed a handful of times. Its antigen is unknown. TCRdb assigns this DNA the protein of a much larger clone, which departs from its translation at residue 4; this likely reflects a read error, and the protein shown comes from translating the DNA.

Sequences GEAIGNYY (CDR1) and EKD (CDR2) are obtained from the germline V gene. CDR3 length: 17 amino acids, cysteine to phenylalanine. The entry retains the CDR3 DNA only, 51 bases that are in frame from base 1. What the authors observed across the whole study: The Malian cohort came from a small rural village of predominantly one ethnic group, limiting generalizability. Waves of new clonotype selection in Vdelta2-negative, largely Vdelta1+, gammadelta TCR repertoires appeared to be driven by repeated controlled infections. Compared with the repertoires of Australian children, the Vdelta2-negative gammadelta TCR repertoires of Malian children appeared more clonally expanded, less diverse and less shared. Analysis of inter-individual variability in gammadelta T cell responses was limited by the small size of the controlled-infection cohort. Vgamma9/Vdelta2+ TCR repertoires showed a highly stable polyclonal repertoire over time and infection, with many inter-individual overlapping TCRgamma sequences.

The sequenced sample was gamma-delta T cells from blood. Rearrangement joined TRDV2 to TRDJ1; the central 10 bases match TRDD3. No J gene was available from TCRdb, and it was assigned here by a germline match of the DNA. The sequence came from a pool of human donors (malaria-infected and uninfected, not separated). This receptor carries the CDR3 CACVTVGGYADPDKLIF. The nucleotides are TGTGCCTGTGTCACCGTAGGGGGATACGCGGATCCCGATAAACTCATCTTT.